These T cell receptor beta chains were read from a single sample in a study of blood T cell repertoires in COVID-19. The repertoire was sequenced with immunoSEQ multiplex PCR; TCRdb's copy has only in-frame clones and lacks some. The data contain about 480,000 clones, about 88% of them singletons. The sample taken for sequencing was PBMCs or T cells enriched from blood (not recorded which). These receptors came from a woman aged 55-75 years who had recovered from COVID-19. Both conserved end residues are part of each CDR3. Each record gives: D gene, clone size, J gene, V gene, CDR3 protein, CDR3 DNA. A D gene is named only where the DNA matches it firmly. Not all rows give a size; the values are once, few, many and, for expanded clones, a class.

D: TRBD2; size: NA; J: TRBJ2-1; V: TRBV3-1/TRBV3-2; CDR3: CASSQEGLPVAEQFF; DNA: TGTGCCAGCAGCCAAGAGGGACTACCCGTTGCCGAGCAGTTCTTC
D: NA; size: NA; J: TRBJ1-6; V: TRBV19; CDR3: CASSRQGGNNSPLHF; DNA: TGTGCCAGTAGTCGCCAGGGTGGGAATAATTCACCCCTCCACTTT
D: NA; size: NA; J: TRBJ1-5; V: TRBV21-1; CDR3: CASSKEGQGDQPQHF; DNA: TGTGCCAGCAGCAAAGAAGGGCAGGGCGATCAGCCCCAGCATTTT
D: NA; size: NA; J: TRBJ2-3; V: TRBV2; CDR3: CASRAGGRGPTDTQYF; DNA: TGTGCCAGCAGGGCCGGGGGACGGGGCCCCACAGATACGCAGTATTTT
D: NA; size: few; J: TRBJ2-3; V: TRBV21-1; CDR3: CASSKAGAGADKYTDTQYF; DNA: TGTGCCAGCAGCAAAGCGGGGGCGGGGGCCGACAAATACACAGATACGCAGTATTTT
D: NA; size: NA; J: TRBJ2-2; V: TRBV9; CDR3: CASSVGEGRGTGELFF; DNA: TGTGCCAGCAGCGTAGGCGAGGGCCGGGGCACCGGGGAGCTGTTTTTT
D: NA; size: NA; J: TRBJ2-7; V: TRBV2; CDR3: CASITLAWGSYEQYF; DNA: TGTGCCAGCATCACTTTAGCGTGGGGCTCCTACGAGCAGTACTTC
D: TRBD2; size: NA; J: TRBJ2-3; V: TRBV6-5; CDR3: CAKQTSGGPDTQYF; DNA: TGTGCGAAGCAGACTAGCGGGGGGCCAGATACGCAGTATTTT
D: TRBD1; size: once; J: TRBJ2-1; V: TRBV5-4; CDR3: CASSLRFSGGAWESYNEQFF; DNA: TGTGCCAGCAGCTTGCGCTTCTCAGGGGGCGCGTGGGAATCCTACAATGAGCAGTTCTTC
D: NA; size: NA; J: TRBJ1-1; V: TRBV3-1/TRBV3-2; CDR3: CASSQGGVLNEAFF; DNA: TGTGCCAGCAGCCAAGGCGGCGTTCTTAATGAAGCTTTCTTT
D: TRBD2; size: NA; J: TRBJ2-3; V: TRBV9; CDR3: CASSVGGTSSGTDTQYF; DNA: TGTGCCAGCAGCGTAGGGGGGACTAGCTCGGGCACAGATACGCAGTATTTT
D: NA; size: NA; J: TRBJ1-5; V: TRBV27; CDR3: CASSSTRGNQPQHF; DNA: TGTGCCAGCAGTTCTACCCGGGGGAATCAGCCCCAGCATTTT
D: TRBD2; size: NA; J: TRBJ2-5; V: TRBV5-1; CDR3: CASSLGTSGTQETQYF; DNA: TGCGCCAGCAGCTTGGGGACTAGCGGGACCCAAGAGACCCAGTACTTC
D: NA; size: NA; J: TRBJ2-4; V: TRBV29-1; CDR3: CSVEGQNIQYF; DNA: TGCAGCGTTGAAGGGCAAAACATTCAGTACTTC
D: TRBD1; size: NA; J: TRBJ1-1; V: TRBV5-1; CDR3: CASSRTGGTEAFF; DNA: TGCGCCAGCAGCAGGACAGGGGGCACTGAAGCTTTCTTT
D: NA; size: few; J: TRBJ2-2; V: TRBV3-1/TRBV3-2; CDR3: CASSQTRLTGELFF; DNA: TGTGCCAGCAGCCAAACCCGGTTAACCGGGGAGCTGTTTTTT
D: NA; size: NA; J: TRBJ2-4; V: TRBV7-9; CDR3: CASSLAGRKFDIQYF; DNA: TGTGCCAGCAGCTTAGCGGGCAGAAAATTTGACATTCAGTACTTC
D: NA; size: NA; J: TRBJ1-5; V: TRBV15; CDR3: CATSRRVREAYSNQPQHF; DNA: TGTGCCACCAGCAGAAGGGTAAGGGAGGCCTATAGCAATCAGCCCCAGCATTTT
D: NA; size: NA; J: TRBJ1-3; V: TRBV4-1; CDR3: CASSQVPGGFSGNTIYF; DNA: TGCGCCAGCAGCCAAGTCCCCGGCGGGTTCTCTGGAAACACCATATATTTT
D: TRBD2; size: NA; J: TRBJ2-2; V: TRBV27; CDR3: CASSFTGGADTGELFF; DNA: TGTGCCAGCAGTTTTACCGGGGGGGCTGACACCGGGGAGCTGTTTTTT
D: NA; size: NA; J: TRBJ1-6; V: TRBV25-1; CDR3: CASSPKVAPSSPLHF; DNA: TGTGCCAGCAGCCCAAAAGTAGCGCCTTCTTCACCCCTCCACTTT
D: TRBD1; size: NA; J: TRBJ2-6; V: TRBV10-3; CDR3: CAISESRQGWGRSGANVLTF; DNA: TGTGCCATCAGTGAGTCGAGACAGGGGTGGGGCCGCTCTGGGGCCAACGTCCTGACTTTC
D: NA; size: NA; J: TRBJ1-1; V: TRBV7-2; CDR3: CASSSDPYMNTEAFF; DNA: TGTGCCAGCAGCTCCGATCCTTACATGAACACTGAAGCTTTCTTT
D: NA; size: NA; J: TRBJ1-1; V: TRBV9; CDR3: CASSPSPGGTEAFF; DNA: TGTGCCAGCAGCCCCAGCCCCGGGGGGACTGAAGCTTTCTTT
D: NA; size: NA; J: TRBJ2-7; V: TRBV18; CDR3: CASSPERMIRAYEQYF; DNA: TGTGCCAGCTCACCTGAGCGGATGATAAGAGCCTACGAGCAGTACTTC
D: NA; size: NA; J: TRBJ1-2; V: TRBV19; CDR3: CASSIPGMDGYTF; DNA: TGTGCCAGTAGTATTCCGGGTATGGATGGCTACACCTTC
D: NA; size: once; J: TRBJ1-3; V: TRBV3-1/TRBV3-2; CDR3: CASSQDSSGNTIYF; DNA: TGTGCCAGCAGCCAAGATAGCTCTGGAAACACCATATATTTT
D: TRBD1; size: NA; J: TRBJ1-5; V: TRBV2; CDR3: CASRNGQVNNQPQHF; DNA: TGTGCCAGCAGGAACGGACAGGTTAACAATCAGCCCCAGCATTTT
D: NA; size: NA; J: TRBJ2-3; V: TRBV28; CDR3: CASSIHPNTQYF; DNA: TGTGCCAGCAGTATACACCCGAATACGCAGTATTTT
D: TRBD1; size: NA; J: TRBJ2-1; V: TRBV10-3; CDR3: CAIRTGDGEQFF; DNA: TGTGCCATCAGGACAGGGGACGGTGAGCAGTTCTTC
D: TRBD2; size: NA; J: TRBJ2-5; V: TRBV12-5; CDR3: CASGLGSSGGRETQYF; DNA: TGTGCTAGTGGTTTGGGGAGTAGCGGGGGCCGGGAGACCCAGTACTTC
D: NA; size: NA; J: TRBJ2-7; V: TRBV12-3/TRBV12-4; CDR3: CASSLYSTYEQYF; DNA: TGTGCCAGCAGTTTATACAGCACCTACGAGCAGTACTTC
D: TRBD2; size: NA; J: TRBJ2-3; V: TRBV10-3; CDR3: CAISLAGGTDTQYF; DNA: TGTGCCATCAGTCTAGCGGGGGGGACAGATACGCAGTATTTT
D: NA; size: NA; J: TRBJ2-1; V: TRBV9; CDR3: CASSAGGTSYNEQFF; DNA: TGTGCCAGCAGCGCGGGGGGCACCTCCTACAATGAGCAGTTCTTC
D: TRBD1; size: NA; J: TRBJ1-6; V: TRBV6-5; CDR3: CASTLIGDRNSPLHF; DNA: TGTGCCAGCACCCTGATCGGGGACAGGAATTCACCCCTCCACTTT
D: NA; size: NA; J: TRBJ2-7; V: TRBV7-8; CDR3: CASSLRGAGDEQYF; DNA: TGTGCCAGCAGCTTACGGGGGGCCGGGGACGAGCAGTACTTC
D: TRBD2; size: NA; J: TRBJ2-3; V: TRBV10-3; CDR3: CAISLAGYTDTQYF; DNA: TGTGCCATCAGCCTAGCGGGGTACACAGATACGCAGTATTTT
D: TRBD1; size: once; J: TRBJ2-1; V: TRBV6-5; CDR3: CASSQGQAIYEQFF; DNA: TGTGCCAGCAGCCAGGGACAGGCTATCTATGAGCAGTTCTTC
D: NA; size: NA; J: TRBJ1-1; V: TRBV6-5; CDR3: CASSYQAGRINTEAFF; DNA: TGTGCCAGCAGTTATCAAGCAGGTAGGATAAACACTGAAGCTTTCTTT
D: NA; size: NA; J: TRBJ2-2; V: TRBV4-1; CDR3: CASSYTNTGELFF; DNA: TGCGCCAGCAGTTACACGAACACCGGGGAGCTGTTTTTT
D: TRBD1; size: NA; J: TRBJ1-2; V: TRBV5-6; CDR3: CASSGIGTGRSYGYTF; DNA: TGTGCCAGCAGCGGGATTGGGACAGGGAGGTCGTATGGCTACACCTTC
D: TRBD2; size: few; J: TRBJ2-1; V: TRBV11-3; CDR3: CASSLVQRGRENSYNEQFF; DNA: TGTGCCAGCAGCTTAGTCCAGCGGGGGCGTGAAAACTCCTACAATGAGCAGTTCTTC
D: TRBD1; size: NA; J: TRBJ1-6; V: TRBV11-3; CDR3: CASSLRTGDSPLHF; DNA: TGTGCCAGCAGCTTGCGGACAGGGGATTCACCCCTCCACTTT
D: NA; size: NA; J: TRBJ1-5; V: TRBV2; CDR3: CASQALQGSYQPQHF; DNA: TGTGCCAGCCAAGCCCTGCAGGGTTCCTATCAGCCCCAGCATTTT
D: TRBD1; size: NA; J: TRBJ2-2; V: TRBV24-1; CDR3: CATSDGRQGTGELFF; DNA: TGTGCCACCAGTGATGGGCGACAGGGAACCGGGGAGCTGTTTTTT
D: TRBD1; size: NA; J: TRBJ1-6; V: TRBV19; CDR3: CASSLRGQGSDSPLHF; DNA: TGTGCCAGTAGTCTACGAGGACAGGGATCGGATTCACCCCTCCACTTT
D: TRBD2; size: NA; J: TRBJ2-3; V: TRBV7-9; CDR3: CASSLGSSGGRTSTDTQYF; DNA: TGTGCCAGCAGCTTAGGCTCTAGCGGGGGACGGACTAGCACAGATACGCAGTATTTT
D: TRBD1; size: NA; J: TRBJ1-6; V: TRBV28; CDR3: CASSSTDRGLNSPLHF; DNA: TGTGCCAGCAGTTCCACGGACAGGGGGCTTAATTCACCCCTCCACTTT
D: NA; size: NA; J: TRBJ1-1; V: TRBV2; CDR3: CASTGFLGSTEAFF; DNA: TGTGCCAGCACCGGTTTTTTGGGCTCCACTGAAGCTTTCTTT
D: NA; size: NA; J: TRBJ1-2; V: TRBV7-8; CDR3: CASSLARAELNYGYTF; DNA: TGTGCCAGCAGCTTAGCGAGGGCAGAATTAAACTATGGCTACACCTTC
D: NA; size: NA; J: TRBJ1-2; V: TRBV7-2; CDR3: CASSLQANGYTF; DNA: TGTGCCAGCAGCTTGCAGGCTAATGGCTACACCTTC
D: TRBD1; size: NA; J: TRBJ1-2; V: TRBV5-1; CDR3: CASSLRSTGDYGYTF; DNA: TGCGCCAGCAGCCTCCGCTCGACAGGGGACTATGGCTACACCTTC
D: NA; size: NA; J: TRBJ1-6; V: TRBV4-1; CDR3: CASSDQRKSSYNSPLHF; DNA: TGCGCCAGCAGCGACCAGAGGAAGAGCTCCTATAATTCACCCCTCCACTTT